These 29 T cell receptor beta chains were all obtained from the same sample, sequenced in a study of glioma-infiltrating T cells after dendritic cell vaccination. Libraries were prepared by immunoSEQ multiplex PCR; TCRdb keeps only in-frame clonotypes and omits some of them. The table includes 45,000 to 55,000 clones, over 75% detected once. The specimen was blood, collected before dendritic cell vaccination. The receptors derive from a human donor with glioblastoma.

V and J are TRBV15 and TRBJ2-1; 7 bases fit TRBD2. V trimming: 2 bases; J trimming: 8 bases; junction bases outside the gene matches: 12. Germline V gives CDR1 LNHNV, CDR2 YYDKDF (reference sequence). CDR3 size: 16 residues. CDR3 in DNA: TGTGCCACCAGCAGAACTCCCCCGGGAGGTGGGGATGAGCAGTTCTTC. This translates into CATSRTPPGGGDEQFF.

CDR3: CASSLGQDRVGTQYF. Here the CDR3 DNA reads TGTGCCAGCAGCTTAGGTCAGGACAGAGTGGGGACCCAGTACTTC. The chain has TRBV7-2 and TRBJ2-5, with D perhaps matching TRBD1 (6 bases). Per the germline V gene, CDR1 is SGHTA and CDR2 is FQGNSA. CDR3 length: 15 residues. V was shortened by 1 base and J by 7 bases, with 16 bases between the two germline ends.

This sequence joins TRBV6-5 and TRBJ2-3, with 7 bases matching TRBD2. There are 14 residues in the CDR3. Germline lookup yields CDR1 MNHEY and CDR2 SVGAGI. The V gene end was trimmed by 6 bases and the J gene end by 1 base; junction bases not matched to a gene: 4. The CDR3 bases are TGTGCCAGCAGCGATGGGGGGGGCACAGATACGCAGTATTTT. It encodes CASSDGGGTDTQYF.

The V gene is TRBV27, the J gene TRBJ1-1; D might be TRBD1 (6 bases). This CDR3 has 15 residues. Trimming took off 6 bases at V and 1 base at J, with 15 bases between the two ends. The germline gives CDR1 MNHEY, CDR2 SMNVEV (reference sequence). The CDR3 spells CASSKDARGNTEAFF. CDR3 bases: TGTGCCAGCAGCAAGGATGCCAGGGGGAACACTGAAGCTTTCTTT.

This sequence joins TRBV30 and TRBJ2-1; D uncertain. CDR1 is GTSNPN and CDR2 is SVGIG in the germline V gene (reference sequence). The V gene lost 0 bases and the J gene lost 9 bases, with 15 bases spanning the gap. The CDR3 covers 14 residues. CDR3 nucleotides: TGTGCCTGGAGTGTCGACCCCACGGGTGGTGAGCAGTTCTTC. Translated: CAWSVDPTGGEQFF. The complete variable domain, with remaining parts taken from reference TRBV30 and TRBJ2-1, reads SQTIHQWPATLVQPVGSPLSLECTVEGTSNPNLYWYRQAAGRGLQLLFYSVGIGQISSEVPQNLSASRPQDRQFILSSKKLLLSDSGFYLCAWSVDPTGGEQFFGPGTRLTVL.

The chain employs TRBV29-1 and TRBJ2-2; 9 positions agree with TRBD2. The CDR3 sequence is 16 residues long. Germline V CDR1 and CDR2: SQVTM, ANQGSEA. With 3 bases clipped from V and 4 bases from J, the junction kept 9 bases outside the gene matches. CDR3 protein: CSVDKAGGPGTGELFF. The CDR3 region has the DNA TGCAGCGTTGATAAGGCGGGAGGGCCGGGCACCGGGGAGCTGTTTTTT.

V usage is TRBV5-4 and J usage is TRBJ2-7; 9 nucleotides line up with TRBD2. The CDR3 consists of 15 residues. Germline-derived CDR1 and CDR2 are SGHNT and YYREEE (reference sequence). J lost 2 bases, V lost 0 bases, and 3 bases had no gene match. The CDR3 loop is CASSLDGGGAYEQYF. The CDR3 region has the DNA TGTGCCAGCAGCTTGGATGGCGGGGGGGCCTACGAGCAGTACTTC.

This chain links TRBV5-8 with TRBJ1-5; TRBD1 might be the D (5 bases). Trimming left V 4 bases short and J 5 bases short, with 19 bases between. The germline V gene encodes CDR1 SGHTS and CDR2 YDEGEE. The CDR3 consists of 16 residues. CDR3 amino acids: CASSPQRSGWDQPQHF. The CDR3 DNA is TGTGCCAGCAGCCCACAACGGTCAGGGTGGGATCAGCCCCAGCATTTT.

The CDR3 region has the DNA TGTGCCAGCAGCTCCGGGACAATTTTGTACGAGCAGTACTTC. Protein: CASSSGTILYEQYF. The V and J genes are TRBV5-5 and TRBJ2-7; maybe TRBD1 (6 bases). Deletions cut 3 bases from V and 4 bases from J, with 14 bases between. There are 14 residues in the CDR3. Germline values: CDR1 SGHKS, CDR2 YYEKEE (reference sequence).

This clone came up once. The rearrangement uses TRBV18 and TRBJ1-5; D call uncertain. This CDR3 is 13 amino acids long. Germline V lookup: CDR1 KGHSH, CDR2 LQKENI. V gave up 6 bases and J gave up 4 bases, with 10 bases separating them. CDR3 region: CASSTRVNQPQHF. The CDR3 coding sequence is TGTGCCAGCTCCACGAGGGTTAATCAGCCCCAGCATTTT.

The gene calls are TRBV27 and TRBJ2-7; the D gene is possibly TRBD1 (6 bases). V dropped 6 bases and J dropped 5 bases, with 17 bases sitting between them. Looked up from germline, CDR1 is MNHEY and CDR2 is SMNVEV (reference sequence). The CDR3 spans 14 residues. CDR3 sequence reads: CASRSLGAQDEQYF. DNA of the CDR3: TGTGCCAGCAGATCCCTGGGGGCCCAGGACGAGCAGTACTTC.

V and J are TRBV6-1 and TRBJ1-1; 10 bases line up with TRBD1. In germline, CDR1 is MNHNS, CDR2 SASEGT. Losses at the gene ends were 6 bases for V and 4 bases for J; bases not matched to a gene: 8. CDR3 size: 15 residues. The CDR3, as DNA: TGTGCCAGCAGAGCCCAGTGGACAGGGGGCACTGAAGCTTTCTTT. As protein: CASRAQWTGGTEAFF.

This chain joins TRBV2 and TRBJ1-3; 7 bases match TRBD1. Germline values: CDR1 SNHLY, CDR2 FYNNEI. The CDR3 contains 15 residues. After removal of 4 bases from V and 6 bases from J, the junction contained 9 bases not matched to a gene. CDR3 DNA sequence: TGTGCCAGCAGTGCCTCGGGACAGACTAAAAACACCATATATTTT. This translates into CASSASGQTKNTIYF.

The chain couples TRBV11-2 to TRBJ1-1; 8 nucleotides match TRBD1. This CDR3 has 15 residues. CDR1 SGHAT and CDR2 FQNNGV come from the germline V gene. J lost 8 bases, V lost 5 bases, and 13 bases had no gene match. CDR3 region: CASSPEGGQVREAFF. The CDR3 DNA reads TGTGCCAGCAGCCCCGAGGGGGGACAGGTACGAGAAGCTTTCTTT.

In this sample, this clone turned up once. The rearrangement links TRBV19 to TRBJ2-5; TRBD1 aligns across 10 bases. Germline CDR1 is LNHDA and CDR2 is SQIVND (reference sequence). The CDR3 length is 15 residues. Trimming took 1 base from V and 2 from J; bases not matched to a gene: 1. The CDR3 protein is CASSIGTGGQETQYF. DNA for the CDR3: TGTGCCAGTAGTATAGGGACAGGGGGGCAAGAGACCCAGTACTTC.

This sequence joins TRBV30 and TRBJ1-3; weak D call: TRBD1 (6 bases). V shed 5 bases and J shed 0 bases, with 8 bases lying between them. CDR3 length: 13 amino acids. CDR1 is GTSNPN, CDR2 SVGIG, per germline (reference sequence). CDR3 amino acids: CAWGQFSGNTIYF. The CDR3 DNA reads TGTGCCTGGGGACAGTTCTCTGGAAACACCATATATTTT.

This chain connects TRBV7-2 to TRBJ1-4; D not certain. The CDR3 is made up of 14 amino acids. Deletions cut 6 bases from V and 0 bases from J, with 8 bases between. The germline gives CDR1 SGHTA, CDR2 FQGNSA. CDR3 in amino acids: CASRARATNEKLFF. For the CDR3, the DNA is TGTGCCAGCAGGGCCCGTGCAACTAATGAAAAACTGTTTTTT. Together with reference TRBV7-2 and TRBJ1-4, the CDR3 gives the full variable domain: GAGVSQSPSNKVTEKGKDVELRCDPISGHTALYWYRQSLGQGLEFLIYFQGNSAPDKSGLPSDRFSAERTGGSVSTLTIQRTQQEDSAVYLCASRARATNEKLFFGSGTQLSVL.

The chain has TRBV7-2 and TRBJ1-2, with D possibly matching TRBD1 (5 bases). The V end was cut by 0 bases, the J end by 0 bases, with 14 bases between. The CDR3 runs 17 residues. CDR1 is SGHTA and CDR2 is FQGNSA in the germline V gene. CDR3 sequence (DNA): TGTGCCAGCAGCTTAGCCCACAGGCCGTACTCTAACTATGGCTACACCTTC. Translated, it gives CASSLAHRPYSNYGYTF.

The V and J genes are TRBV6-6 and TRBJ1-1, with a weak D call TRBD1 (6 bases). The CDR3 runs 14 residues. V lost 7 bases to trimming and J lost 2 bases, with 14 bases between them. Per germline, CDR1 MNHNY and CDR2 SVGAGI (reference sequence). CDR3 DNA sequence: TGTGCCAGCACCCCCTTGACAGGCAACACTGAAGCTTTCTTT. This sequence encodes CASTPLTGNTEAFF.

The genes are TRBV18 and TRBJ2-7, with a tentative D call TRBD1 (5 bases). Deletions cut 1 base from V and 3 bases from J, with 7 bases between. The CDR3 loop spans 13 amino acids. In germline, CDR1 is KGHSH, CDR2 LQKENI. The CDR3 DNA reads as TGTGCCAGCTCACCACGACAGAGCTACGAGCAGTACTTC. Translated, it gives CASSPRQSYEQYF.

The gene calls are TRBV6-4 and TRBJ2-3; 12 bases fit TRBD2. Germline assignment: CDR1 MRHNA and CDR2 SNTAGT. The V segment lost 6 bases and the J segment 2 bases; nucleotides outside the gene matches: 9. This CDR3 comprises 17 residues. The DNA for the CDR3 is TGTGCCAGCAGCGACGGGCTAGCGGGAGGGACCACAGATACGCAGTATTTT. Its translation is CASSDGLAGGTTDTQYF.

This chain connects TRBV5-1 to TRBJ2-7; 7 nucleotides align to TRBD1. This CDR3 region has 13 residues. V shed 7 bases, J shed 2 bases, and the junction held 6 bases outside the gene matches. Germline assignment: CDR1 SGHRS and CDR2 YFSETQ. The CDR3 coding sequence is TGCGCCAGCTCAGACAGGGCTCCCTACGAGCAGTACTTC. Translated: CASSDRAPYEQYF.

The CDR3 DNA follows: TGCGCCAGCAGCGCCTTGACAGGGCAAGAGCAGTACTTC. The encoded protein is CASSALTGQEQYF. The chain combines TRBV5-1 with TRBJ2-7; TRBD1 agrees at 7 bases. V lost 4 bases, J lost 7 bases, and 8 bases stayed unmatched. The CDR3 is made up of 13 amino acids. Germline V gene data show CDR1 as SGHRS and CDR2 as YFSETQ. Supplemented by reference TRBV5-1 and TRBJ2-7, the full variable domain reads KAGVTQTPRYLIKTRGQQVTLSCSPISGHRSVSWYQQTPGQGLQFLFEYFSETQRNKGNFPGRFSGRQFSNSRSEMNVSTLELGDSALYLCASSALTGQEQYFGPGTRLTVT.

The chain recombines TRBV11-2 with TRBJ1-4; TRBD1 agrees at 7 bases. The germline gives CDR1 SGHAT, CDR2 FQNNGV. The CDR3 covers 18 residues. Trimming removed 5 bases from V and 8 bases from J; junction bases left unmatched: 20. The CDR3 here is CASSKPGQRLQGGEKLFF. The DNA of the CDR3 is TGTGCCAGCAGCAAACCGGGACAGAGACTTCAAGGTGGAGAAAAACTGTTTTTT.

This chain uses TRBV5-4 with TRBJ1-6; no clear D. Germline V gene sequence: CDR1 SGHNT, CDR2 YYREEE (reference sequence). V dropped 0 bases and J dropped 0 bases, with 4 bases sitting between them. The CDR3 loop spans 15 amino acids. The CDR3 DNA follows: TGTGCCAGCAGCTTGGATAGCTCCTATAATTCACCCCTCCACTTT. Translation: CASSLDSSYNSPLHF.

CDR3 protein: CASSTRRDRAHEQYF. CDR3 coding DNA: TGTGCCAGCAGCACTCGCCGGGACAGGGCCCACGAGCAGTACTTC. J is TRBJ2-7 and V is TRBV5-6, with TRBD1 identical over 9 bases. This CDR3 contains 15 residues. Losses at the gene ends were 4 bases for V and 5 bases for J; bases not matched to a gene: 10. Germline V gene lookup returns CDR1 SGHDT and CDR2 YYEEEE.

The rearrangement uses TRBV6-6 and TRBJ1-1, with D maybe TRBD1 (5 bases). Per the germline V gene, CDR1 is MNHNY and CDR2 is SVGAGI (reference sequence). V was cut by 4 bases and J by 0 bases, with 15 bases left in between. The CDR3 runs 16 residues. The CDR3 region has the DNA TGTGCCAGCAGTTCGCGCCGGGGGGTTATGAACACTGAAGCTTTCTTT. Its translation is CASSSRRGVMNTEAFF.

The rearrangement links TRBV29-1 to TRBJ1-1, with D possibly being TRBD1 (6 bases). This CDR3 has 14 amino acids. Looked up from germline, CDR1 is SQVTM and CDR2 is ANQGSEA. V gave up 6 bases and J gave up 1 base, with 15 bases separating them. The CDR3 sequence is CSVKGGAGNTEAFF. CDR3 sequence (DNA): TGCAGCGTCAAGGGGGGGGCTGGGAACACTGAAGCTTTCTTT.

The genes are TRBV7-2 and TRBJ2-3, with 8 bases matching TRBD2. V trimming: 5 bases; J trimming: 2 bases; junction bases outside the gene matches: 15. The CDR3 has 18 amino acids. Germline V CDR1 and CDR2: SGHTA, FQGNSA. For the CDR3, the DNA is TGTGCCAGCAGCACCCCGGGGGGGGAGAGACAATTCACAGATACGCAGTATTTT. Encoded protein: CASSTPGGERQFTDTQYF. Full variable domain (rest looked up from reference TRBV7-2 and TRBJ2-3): GAGVSQSPSNKVTEKGKDVELRCDPISGHTALYWYRQSLGQGLEFLIYFQGNSAPDKSGLPSDRFSAERTGGSVSTLTIQRTQQEDSAVYLCASSTPGGERQFTDTQYFGPGTRLTVL.